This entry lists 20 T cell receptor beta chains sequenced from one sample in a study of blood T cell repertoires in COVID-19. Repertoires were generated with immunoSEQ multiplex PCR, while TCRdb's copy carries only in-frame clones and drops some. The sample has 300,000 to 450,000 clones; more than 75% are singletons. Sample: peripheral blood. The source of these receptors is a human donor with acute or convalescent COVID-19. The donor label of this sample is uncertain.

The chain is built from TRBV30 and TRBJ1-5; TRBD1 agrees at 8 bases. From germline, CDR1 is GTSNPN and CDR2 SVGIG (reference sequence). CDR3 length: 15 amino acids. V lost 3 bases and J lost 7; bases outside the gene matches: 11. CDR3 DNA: TGTGCCTGGAGCTTCCGACAGGGGTGGAGGCAGCCCCAGCATTTT. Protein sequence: CAWSFRQGWRQPQHF.

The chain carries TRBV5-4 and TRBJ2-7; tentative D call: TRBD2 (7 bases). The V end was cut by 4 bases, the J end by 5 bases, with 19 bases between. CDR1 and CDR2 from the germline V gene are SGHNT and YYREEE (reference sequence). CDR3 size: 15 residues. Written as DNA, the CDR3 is TGTGCCAGCAGCCCCCGGGGGGCCTTACAGGACGAGCAGTACTTC. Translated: CASSPRGALQDEQYF.

In DNA form, the CDR3 reads TGTGCCAGCCCTCAAGAGACCCAGTACTTC. Translation gives CASPQETQYF. The V gene is TRBV6-5, the J gene TRBJ2-5; D remains ambiguous. The CDR3 runs to 10 residues. The germline CDR1 and CDR2 sequences are MNHEY and SVGAGI. V was shortened by 8 bases and J by 2 bases, with 3 bases between the two germline ends.

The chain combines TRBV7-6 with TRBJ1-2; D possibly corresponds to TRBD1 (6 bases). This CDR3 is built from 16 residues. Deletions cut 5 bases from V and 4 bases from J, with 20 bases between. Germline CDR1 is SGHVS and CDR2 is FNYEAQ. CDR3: CASSPGQPYLPYGYTF. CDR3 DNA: TGTGCCAGCAGCCCTGGACAGCCCTACCTGCCCTATGGCTACACCTTC.

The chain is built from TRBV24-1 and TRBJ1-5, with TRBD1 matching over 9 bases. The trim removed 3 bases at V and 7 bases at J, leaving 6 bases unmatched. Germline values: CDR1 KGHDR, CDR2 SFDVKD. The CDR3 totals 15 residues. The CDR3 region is CATSDAGTGKQPQHF. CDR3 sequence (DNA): TGTGCCACCAGTGATGCCGGGACAGGGAAACAGCCCCAGCATTTT.

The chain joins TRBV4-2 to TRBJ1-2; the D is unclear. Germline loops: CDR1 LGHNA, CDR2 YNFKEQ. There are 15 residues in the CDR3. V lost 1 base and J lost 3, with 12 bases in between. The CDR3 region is CASSQVLQNDYGYTF. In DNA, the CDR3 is TGTGCCAGCAGCCAAGTTTTACAGAATGACTATGGCTACACCTTC.

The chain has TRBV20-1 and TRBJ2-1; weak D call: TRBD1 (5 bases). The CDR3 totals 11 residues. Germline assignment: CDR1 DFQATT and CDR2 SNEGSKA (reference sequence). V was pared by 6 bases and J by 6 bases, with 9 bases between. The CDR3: CSARQINEQFF. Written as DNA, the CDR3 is TGCAGTGCCAGACAGATCAATGAGCAGTTCTTC.

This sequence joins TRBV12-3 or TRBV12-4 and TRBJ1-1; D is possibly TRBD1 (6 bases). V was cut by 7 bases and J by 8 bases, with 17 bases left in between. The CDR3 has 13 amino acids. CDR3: CASTLSDRLEAFF. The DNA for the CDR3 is TGTGCCAGCACCTTATCCGACAGGTTAGAAGCTTTCTTT.

CDR3 bases: TGCGCCAGCAGCGTGGACAGGGGGCATAGAGGCTACACCTTC. It specifies CASSVDRGHRGYTF. This chain connects TRBV5-1 to TRBJ1-2; 11 bases agree with TRBD1. J lost 8 bases, V lost 4 bases, and 7 bases had no gene match. Germline-derived CDR1 and CDR2 are SGHRS and YFSETQ. This CDR3 is 14 amino acids long.

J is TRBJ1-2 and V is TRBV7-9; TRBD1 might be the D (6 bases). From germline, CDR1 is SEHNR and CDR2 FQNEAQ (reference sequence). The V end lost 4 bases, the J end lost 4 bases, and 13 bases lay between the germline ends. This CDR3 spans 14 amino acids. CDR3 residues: CASSSPGQLYGYTF. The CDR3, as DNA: TGTGCCAGCAGCTCCCCCGGACAGCTCTATGGCTACACCTTC.

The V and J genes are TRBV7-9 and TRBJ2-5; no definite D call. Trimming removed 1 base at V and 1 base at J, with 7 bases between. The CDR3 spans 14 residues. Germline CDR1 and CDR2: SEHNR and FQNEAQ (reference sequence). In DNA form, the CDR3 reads TGTGCCAGCAGCTTAGGGGCGCTCCAAGAGACCCAGTACTTC. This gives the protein CASSLGALQETQYF.

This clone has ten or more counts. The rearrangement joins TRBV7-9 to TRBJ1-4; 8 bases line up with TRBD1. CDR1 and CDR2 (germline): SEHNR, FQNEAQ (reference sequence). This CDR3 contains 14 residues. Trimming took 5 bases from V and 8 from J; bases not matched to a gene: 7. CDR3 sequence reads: CASSERTGREKLFF. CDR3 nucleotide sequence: TGTGCCAGCAGCGAGCGGACAGGGAGGGAAAAACTGTTTTTT.

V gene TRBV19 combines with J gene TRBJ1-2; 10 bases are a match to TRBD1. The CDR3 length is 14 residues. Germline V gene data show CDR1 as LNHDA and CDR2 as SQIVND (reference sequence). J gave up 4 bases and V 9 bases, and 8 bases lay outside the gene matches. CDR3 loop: CASQGQGVSYGYTF. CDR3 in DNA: TGTGCCAGCCAAGGACAGGGGGTGAGCTATGGCTACACCTTC.

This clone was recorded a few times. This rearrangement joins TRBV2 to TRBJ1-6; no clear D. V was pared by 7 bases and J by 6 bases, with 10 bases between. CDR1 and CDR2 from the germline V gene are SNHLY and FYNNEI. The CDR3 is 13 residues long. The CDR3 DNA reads TGTGCCAGCATTCCAGACTTTAATTCACCCCTCCACTTT. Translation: CASIPDFNSPLHF.

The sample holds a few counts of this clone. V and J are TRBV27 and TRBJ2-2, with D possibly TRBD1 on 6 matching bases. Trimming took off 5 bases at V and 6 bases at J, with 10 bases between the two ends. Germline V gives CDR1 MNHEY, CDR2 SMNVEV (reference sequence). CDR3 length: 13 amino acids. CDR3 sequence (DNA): TGTGCCAGCAGTGTAGGGGGAGCCGGGGAGCTGTTTTTT. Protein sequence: CASSVGGAGELFF.

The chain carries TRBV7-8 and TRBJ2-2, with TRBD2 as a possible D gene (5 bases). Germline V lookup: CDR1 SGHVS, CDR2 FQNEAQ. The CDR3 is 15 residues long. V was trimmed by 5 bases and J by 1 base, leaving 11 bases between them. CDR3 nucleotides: TGTGCCAGCAGCCCGAGGGCCCTGAACACCGGGGAGCTGTTTTTT. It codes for CASSPRALNTGELFF.

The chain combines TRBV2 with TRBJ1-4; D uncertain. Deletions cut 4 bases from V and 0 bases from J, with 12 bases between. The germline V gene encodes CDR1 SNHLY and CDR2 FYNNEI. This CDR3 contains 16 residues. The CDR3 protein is CASSGRYTTTNEKLFF. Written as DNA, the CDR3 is TGTGCCAGCAGTGGTCGATACACCACAACTAATGAAAAACTGTTTTTT.

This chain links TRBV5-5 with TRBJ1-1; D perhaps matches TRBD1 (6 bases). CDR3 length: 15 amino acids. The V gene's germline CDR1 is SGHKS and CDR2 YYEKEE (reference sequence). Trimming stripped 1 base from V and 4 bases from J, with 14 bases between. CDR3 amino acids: CASSLILGAGTEAFF. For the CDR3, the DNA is TGTGCCAGCAGCTTGATTTTGGGGGCGGGCACTGAAGCTTTCTTT.

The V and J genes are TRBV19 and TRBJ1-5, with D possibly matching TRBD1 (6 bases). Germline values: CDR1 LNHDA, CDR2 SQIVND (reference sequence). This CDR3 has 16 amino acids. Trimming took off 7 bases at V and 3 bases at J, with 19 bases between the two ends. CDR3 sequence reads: CASTLITGGPNQPQHF. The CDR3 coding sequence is TGTGCCAGTACCCTCATCACGGGGGGCCCCAATCAGCCCCAGCATTTT.

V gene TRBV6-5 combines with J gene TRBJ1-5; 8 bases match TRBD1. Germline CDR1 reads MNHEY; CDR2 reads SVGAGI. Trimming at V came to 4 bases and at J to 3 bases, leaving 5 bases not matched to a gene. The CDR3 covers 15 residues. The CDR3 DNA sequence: TGTGCCAGCAGTTCCGGGACAGGCGTCAATCAGCCCCAGCATTTT. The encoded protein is CASSSGTGVNQPQHF.